Included here is one T cell receptor (beta chain) sequence, with context. Its antigen is not known. The source of the sample is a study of CD8+CD57+ T cells in acquired aplastic anemia. Study details: The mean DNA yield obtained from sorted CD4+ and CD8+ cells came to roughly 3.4 ug.

An expansion of CD8+CD57+ cells by flow cytometry had been shown in patients chosen for sequencing. Regarding the study as a whole: Approximately 29 was the count of CD8+ CDR3 sequences that patients shared with controls.

The study profiled TCR beta VDJ and CDR3 using genomic DNA as template. TCRdb passed the reads through MiXCR, listing each CDR3 protein once. The table has just over 200,000 distinct CDR3 sequences, 55% to 65% seen once. Deletions cut 7 bases from V and 9 bases from J, with 10 bases between. The CDR3 spans 10 residues. CDR1 is SQVTM and CDR2 is ANQGSEA in the germline V gene. This rearrangement joins TRBV29-1 to TRBJ2-1; D call uncertain. The sequence came from a human donor with aplastic anemia. Sample: sorted CD4+, CD8+, or CD8+CD57+ T cells (not recorded which) from PBMCs. CDR3 region: CSGSGSEQFF. The CDR3 DNA reads as TGCAGCGGATCCGGGTCTGAGCAGTTCTTC.